Listed below are T cell receptor beta chains from one sample, sequenced in a study of blood T cell repertoires in COVID-19. TCRdb's table, derived via immunoSEQ multiplex PCR, lists solely in-frame clones and lacks some. The table lists almost 400,000 clones, approximately 87% of them singletons. Material for sequencing was PBMCs or T cells enriched from blood (not recorded which). These receptors were taken from a woman in her twenties or thirties with acute COVID-19. Both conserved end residues are part of each CDR3. Fields, in order: V gene, clone size, D gene, J gene, CDR3 protein, CDR3 DNA. The D gene is left open where the match is weak. Not all rows give a size; the values are once, few, many and, for expanded clones, a class.

TRBV5-5	NA	NA	TRBJ2-3	CASSPPRGGGTDTQYF	TGTGCCAGCAGCCCCCCTCGAGGGGGGGGGACAGATACGCAGTATTTT
TRBV5-1	NA	TRBD2	TRBJ2-1	CASSTNLGGLNEQFF	TGCGCCAGCAGCACCAATCTCGGGGGGTTGAATGAGCAGTTCTTC
TRBV19	NA	TRBD2	TRBJ2-7	CASSREAPLAGRSYEQYF	TGTGCCAGTAGTCGCGAGGCGCCGCTAGCGGGCCGTTCCTACGAGCAGTACTTC
TRBV10-1	NA	TRBD2	TRBJ2-1	CASSEIEGTSGVNRSYNEQFF	TGCGCCAGCAGTGAGATCGAAGGGACTAGCGGGGTCAACCGATCCTACAATGAGCAGTTCTTC
TRBV24-1	NA	NA	TRBJ2-1	CATSPETGVDEQFF	TGTGCCACCAGTCCCGAGACAGGCGTCGATGAGCAGTTCTTC
TRBV24-1	NA	TRBD2	TRBJ2-3	CATSDAFSSGSSTDTQYF	TGTGCCACCAGTGATGCCTTCTCTAGCGGTTCTAGCACAGATACGCAGTATTTT
TRBV24-1	NA	NA	TRBJ2-2	CATSDRQANTGELFF	TGTGCCACCAGTGACCGGCAGGCGAACACCGGGGAGCTGTTTTTT
TRBV5-4	once	NA	TRBJ2-1	CASSLGGGQYNEQFF	TGTGCCAGCAGCTTGGGCGGGGGCCAATACAATGAGCAGTTCTTC
TRBV7-3	once	TRBD2	TRBJ2-2	CASSSGLAGGHTGELFF	TGTGCCAGCAGCTCAGGACTAGCGGGGGGTCACACCGGGGAGCTGTTTTTT
TRBV10-3	NA	NA	TRBJ1-2	CAISERGLREGYTF	TGTGCCATCAGTGAAAGGGGCCTCCGGGAGGGCTACACCTTC
TRBV25-1	NA	TRBD2	TRBJ2-1	CASSEGTSGKLNEQFF	TGTGCCAGCAGTGAGGGGACTAGCGGCAAACTCAATGAGCAGTTCTTC
TRBV5-8	NA	TRBD2	TRBJ2-1	CASSLSGTRSNEQFF	TGTGCCAGCAGCTTGTCTGGGACTAGGAGTAATGAGCAGTTCTTC
TRBV9	NA	NA	TRBJ2-2	CASSRANTGELFF	TGTGCCAGCAGTCGTGCGAACACCGGGGAGCTGTTTTTT
TRBV5-1	NA	NA	TRBJ2-7	CASSLPEVGEQYF	TGCGCCAGCAGCTTGCCTGAGGTGGGCGAGCAGTACTTC
TRBV5-1	NA	TRBD2	TRBJ2-3	CASSSRTSGGSFTDTQYF	TGCGCCAGCAGCTCAAGGACTAGCGGGGGAAGTTTCACAGATACGCAGTATTTT
TRBV24-1	NA	NA	TRBJ1-6	CATSDPRTANSPLHF	TGTGCCACCAGTGACCCCAGGACAGCTAATTCACCCCTCCACTTT
TRBV6-5	NA	NA	TRBJ2-7	CASSYLSHAGNYEQYF	TGTGCCAGCAGTTACCTCTCCCATGCGGGAAATTACGAGCAGTACTTC
TRBV6-4	NA	NA	TRBJ1-3	CASRYRTTSGNTIYF	TGTGCCAGCAGGTACAGGACAACCTCTGGAAACACCATATATTTT
TRBV30	NA	TRBD2	TRBJ2-3	CAWSVLAVTDTQYF	TGTGCCTGGAGTGTGCTAGCGGTCACAGATACGCAGTATTTT
TRBV20-1	NA	TRBD2	TRBJ2-7	CSASRGGGAYEQYF	TGCAGTGCTAGTAGGGGCGGGGGGGCCTACGAGCAGTACTTC
TRBV7-2	NA	TRBD2	TRBJ2-1	CASSLGAGGFYNEQFF	TGTGCCAGCAGCTTAGGGGCGGGAGGTTTCTACAATGAGCAGTTCTTC
TRBV25-1	NA	TRBD1	TRBJ2-1	CASSAGTGPYNEQFF	TGTGCCAGCAGTGCAGGGACAGGGCCCTACAATGAGCAGTTCTTC
TRBV6-5	NA	TRBD1	TRBJ1-1	CASRRDRTMNTEAFF	TGTGCCAGCAGGCGGGACAGAACGATGAACACTGAAGCTTTCTTT
TRBV5-1	NA	TRBD1	TRBJ1-2	CASSLEPTGVVWGYTF	TGCGCCAGCAGCTTGGAGCCGACAGGGGTGGTCTGGGGCTACACCTTC
TRBV5-4	NA	TRBD1	TRBJ2-1	CASTLQGARYNEQFF	TGTGCCAGCACCTTACAGGGGGCGAGGTACAATGAGCAGTTCTTC
TRBV27	NA	TRBD1	TRBJ2-7	CASSLRRDRMSYEQYF	TGTGCCAGCAGTTTACGCCGGGACAGGATGTCCTACGAGCAGTACTTC
TRBV3-1/TRBV3-2	NA	NA	TRBJ2-7	CASSQAPTYEQYF	TGTGCCAGCAGCCAAGCCCCCACCTACGAGCAGTACTTC
TRBV5-1	NA	NA	TRBJ1-5	CASSLGRGDQPQHF	TGCGCCAGCAGCTTAGGCAGGGGAGATCAGCCCCAGCATTTT
TRBV4-3	NA	NA	TRBJ2-5	CASSQGSQNLQETQYF	TGCGCCAGCAGCCAAGGCTCCCAGAATCTCCAAGAGACCCAGTACTTC
TRBV9	NA	NA	TRBJ2-1	CASSVLGGNEQFF	TGTGCCAGCAGCGTATTGGGCGGGAATGAGCAGTTCTTC
TRBV5-1	NA	NA	TRBJ1-1	CASRSLTGTEAFF	TGCGCCAGCAGGAGCCTGACAGGCACTGAAGCTTTCTTT
TRBV4-3	NA	TRBD2	TRBJ2-1	CASSQEGGTLSHNEQFF	TGCGCCAGCAGCCAAGAGGGGGGGACCCTTTCGCACAATGAGCAGTTCTTC
TRBV4-3	NA	NA	TRBJ2-7	CASSQDDSSFDEQYF	TGCGCCAGCAGCCAAGATGATTCTAGTTTCGACGAGCAGTACTTC
TRBV6-5	NA	TRBD1	TRBJ2-7	CASSYSGGVYEQYF	TGTGCCAGCAGTTACTCAGGGGGCGTCTACGAGCAGTACTTC
TRBV7-9	NA	NA	TRBJ1-1	CASSLAWTENTEAFF	TGTGCCAGCAGCTTAGCGTGGACAGAGAACACTGAAGCTTTCTTT
TRBV5-1	NA	TRBD1	TRBJ2-7	CASSLTGGGSYEQYF	TGCGCCAGCAGCTTGACAGGGGGCGGCTCCTACGAGCAGTACTTC
TRBV20-1	once	NA	TRBJ2-3	CSASSQRGTDTQYF	TGCAGTGCTAGTAGCCAGCGGGGCACAGATACGCAGTATTTT
TRBV5-4	once	NA	TRBJ1-2	CASSFDRGYGYTF	TGTGCCAGCAGCTTTGATAGGGGCTACGGCTACACCTTC
TRBV11-2	NA	NA	TRBJ2-7	CASSLGTRLYF	TGTGCCAGCAGCTTAGGTACTAGGCTGTACTTC
TRBV6-1	NA	TRBD2	TRBJ2-2	CASSERQRGASTGELFF	TGTGCCAGCAGTGAACGCCAGCGGGGGGCAAGCACCGGGGAGCTGTTTTTT
TRBV6-4	NA	NA	TRBJ2-3	CASSDSLSDTQYF	TGTGCCAGCAGTGACTCCCTGTCAGATACGCAGTATTTT